Given below is one T cell receptor beta chain in context. The entry originates in a study of blood T cell repertoires in COVID-19. Study information: Acute-phase and convalescent COVID-19 samples originated in the United States, Italy and Spain. Sample material is recorded as cDNA or gDNA derived from T cells, B-cell-depleted T cells, or PBMCs.

CDR3 length: 16 amino acids. J gave up 8 bases and V 2 bases, and 10 bases lay outside the gene matches. Germline assignment: CDR1 KGHSH and CDR2 LQKENI. Original data processing: Amplification from reference gene primers served as the basis for estimated nucleated cell counts. Profiling relied on immunoSEQ multiplex PCR, and the TCRdb table lists in-frame clones only, not all of them. V, J and clone size derive from that table, while D and trimming were established from the DNA sequence. The table records about 68,000 clones, about nine tenths of them present only once. The sequenced material came from peripheral blood. This rearrangement joins TRBV18 to TRBJ2-1; 9 nucleotides match TRBD2. This sequence originates from a man under 40 with acute or convalescent COVID-19. Here the CDR3 DNA reads TGTGCCAGCTCACCAGCCGGGACTAGCCCCCGGGATGAGCAGTTCTTC. It specifies CASSPAGTSPRDEQFF.